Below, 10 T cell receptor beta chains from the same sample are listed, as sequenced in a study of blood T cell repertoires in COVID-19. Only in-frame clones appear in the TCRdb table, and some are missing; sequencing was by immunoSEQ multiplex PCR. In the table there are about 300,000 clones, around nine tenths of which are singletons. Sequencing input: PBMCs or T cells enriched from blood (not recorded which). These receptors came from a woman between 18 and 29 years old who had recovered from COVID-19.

The DNA of the CDR3 is TGCGCCAGCAGCTTCGGCGGCAGCTCTGGAAACACCATATATTTT. Protein product: CASSFGGSSGNTIYF. The chain is built from TRBV5-1 and TRBJ1-3; D is uncertain. V lost 2 bases, J lost 0 bases, and 9 bases lay in between. The CDR3 has 15 residues. Germline assignment: CDR1 SGHRS and CDR2 YFSETQ.

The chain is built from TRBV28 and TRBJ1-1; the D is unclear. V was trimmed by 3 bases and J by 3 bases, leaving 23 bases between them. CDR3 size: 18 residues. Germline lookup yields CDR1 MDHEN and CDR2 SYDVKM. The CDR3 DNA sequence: TGTGCCAGCAGTTTCGACAACTCATGGGTATTGGGAGACACTGAAGCTTTCTTT. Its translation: CASSFDNSWVLGDTEAFF. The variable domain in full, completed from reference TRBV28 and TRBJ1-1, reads DVKVTQSSRYLVKRTGEKVFLECVQDMDHENMFWYRQDPGLGLRLIYFSYDVKMKEKGDIPEGYSVSREKKERFSLILESASTNQTSMYLCASSFDNSWVLGDTEAFFGQGTRLTVV.

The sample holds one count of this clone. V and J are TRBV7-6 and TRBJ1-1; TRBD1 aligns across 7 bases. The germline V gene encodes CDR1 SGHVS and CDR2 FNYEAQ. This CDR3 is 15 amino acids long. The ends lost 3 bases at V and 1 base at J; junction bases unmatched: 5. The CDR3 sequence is CASSLRDRTNTEAFF. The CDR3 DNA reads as TGTGCCAGCAGCTTGAGGGACAGAACGAACACTGAAGCTTTCTTT.

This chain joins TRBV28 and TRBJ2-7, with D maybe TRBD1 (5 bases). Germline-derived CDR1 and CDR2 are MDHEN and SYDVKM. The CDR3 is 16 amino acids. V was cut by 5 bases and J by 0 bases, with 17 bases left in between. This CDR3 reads CASSPSGLPYSYEQYF. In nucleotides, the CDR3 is TGTGCCAGCAGTCCCTCAGGGCTTCCATACTCCTACGAGCAGTACTTC.

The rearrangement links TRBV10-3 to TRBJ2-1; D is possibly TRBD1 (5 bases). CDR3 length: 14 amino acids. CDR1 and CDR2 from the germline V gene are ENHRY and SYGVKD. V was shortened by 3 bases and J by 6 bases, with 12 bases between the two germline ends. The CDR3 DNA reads TGTGCCATCAGTGAACAACAGGCATTCAATGAGCAGTTCTTC. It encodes CAISEQQAFNEQFF.

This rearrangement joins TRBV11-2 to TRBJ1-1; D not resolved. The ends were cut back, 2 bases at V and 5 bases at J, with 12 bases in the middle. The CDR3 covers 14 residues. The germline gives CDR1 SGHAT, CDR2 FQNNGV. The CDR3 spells CASSLQTRVTEAFF. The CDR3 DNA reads TGTGCCAGCAGCTTACAGACGCGGGTTACTGAAGCTTTCTTT.

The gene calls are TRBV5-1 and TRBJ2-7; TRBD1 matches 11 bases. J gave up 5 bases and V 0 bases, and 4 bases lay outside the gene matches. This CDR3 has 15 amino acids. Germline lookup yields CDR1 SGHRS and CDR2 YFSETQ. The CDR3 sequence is CASSLAGDRGNEQYF. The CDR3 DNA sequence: TGCGCCAGCAGCTTGGCTGGGGACAGGGGGAACGAGCAGTACTTC.

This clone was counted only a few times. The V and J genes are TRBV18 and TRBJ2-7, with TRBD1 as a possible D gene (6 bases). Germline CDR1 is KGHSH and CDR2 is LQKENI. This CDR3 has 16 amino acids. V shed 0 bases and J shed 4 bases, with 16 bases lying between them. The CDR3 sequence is CASSPPGATTGYEQYF. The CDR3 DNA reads TGTGCCAGCTCACCACCGGGAGCGACCACAGGGTACGAGCAGTACTTC.

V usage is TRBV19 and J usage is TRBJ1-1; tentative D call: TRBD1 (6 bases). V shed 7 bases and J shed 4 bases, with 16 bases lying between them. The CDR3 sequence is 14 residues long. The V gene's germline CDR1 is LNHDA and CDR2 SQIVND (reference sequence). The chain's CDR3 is CASILQGRRTEAFF. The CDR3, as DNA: TGTGCCAGTATCCTACAGGGACGACGCACTGAAGCTTTCTTT.

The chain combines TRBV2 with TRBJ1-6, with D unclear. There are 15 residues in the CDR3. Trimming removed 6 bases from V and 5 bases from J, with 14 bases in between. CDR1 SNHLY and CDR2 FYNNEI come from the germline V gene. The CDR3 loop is CASSRLHGNNSPLHF. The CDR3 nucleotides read TGTGCCAGCAGCCGACTCCACGGAAATAATTCACCCCTCCACTTT.